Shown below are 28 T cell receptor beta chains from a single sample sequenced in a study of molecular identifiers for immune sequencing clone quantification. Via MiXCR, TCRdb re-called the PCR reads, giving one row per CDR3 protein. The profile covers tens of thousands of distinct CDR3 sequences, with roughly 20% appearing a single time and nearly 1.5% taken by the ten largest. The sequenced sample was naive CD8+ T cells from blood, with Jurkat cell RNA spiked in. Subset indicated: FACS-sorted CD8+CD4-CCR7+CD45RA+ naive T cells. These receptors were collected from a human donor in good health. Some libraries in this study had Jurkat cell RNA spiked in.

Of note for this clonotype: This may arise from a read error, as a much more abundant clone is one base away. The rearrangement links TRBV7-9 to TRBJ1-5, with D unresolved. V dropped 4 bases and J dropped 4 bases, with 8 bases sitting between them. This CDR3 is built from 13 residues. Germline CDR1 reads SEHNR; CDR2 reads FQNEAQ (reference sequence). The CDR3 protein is CASSSEQNQPQHF. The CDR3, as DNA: TGTGCCAGCAGCTCCGAACAGAATCAGCCCCAGCATTTT.

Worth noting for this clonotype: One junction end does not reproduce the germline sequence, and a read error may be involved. The CDR3 is CASSLSGGVEAQYF. CDR3 in DNA: TGTGCCAGCAGTTTATCAGGGGGAGTAGAGGCCCAGTACTTC. The chain uses TRBV12-3 or TRBV12-4 and TRBJ2-5; 7 bases are a match to TRBD1. The CDR3 sequence is 14 residues long.

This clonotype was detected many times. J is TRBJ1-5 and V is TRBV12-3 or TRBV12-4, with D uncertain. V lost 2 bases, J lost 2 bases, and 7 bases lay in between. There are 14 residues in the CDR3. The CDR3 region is CASSLNIGNQPQHF. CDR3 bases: TGTGCCAGCAGTTTAAACATCGGCAATCAGCCCCAGCATTTT.

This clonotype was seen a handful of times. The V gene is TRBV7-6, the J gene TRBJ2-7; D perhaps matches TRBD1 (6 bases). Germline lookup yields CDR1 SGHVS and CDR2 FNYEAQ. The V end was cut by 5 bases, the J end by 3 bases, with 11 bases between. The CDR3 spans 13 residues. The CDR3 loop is CASSNRDNYEQYF. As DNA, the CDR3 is TGTGCCAGCAGCAACCGGGACAACTACGAGCAGTACTTC.

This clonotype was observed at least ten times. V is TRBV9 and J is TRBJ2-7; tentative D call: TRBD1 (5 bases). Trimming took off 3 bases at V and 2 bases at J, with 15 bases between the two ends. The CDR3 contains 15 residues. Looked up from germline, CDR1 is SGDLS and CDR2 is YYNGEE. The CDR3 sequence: CASSAQDTITYEQYF. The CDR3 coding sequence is TGTGCCAGCAGCGCACAGGATACGATCACCTACGAGCAGTACTTC.

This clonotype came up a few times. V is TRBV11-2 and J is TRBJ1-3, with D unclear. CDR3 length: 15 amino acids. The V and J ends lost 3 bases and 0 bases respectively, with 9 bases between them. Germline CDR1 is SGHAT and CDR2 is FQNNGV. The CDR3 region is CASSLSYSSGNTIYF. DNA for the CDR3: TGTGCCAGCAGCTTGTCTTACTCCTCTGGAAACACCATATATTTT.

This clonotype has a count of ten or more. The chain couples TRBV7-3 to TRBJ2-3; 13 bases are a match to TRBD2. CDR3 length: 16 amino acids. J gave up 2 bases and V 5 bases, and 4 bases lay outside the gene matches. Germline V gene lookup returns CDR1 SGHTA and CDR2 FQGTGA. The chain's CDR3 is CASSPGLAGPTDTQYF. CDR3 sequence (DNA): TGTGCCAGCAGCCCGGGACTAGCGGGGCCCACAGATACGCAGTATTTT.

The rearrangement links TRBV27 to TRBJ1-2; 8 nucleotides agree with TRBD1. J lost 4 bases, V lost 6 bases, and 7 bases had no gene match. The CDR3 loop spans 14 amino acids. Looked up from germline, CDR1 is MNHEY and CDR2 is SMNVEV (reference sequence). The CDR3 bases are TGTGCCAGCAGCAGAATCGGGACAGGCTATGGCTACACCTTC. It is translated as CASSRIGTGYGYTF.

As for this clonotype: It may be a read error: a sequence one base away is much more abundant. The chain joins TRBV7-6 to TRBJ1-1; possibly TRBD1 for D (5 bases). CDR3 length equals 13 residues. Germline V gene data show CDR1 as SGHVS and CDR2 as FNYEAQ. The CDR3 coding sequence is TGTGCCAGCGGAGAGGGGACGAACACTGGAGCTTTCTTT. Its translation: CASGEGTNTGAFF.

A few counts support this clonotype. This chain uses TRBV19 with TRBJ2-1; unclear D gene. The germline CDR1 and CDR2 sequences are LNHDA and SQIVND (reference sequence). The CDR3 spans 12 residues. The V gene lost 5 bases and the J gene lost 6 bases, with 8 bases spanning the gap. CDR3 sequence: CASSFDTNEQFF. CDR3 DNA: TGTGCCAGTAGTTTCGACACCAATGAGCAGTTCTTC.

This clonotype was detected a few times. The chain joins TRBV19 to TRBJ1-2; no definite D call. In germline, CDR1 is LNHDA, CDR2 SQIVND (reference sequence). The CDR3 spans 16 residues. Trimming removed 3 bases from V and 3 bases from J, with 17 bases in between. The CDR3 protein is CASSMKRGPRDYGYTF. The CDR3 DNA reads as TGTGCCAGTAGTATGAAGAGAGGTCCACGCGACTATGGCTACACCTTC.

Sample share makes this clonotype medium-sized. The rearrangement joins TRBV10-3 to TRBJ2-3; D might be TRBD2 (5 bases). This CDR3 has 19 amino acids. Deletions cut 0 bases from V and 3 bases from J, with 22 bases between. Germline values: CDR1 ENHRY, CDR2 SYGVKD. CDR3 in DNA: TGTGCCATCAGTGAGTCGATTCGGACTTTGGACGGCGGAACAGATACGCAGTATTTT. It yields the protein CAISESIRTLDGGTDTQYF.

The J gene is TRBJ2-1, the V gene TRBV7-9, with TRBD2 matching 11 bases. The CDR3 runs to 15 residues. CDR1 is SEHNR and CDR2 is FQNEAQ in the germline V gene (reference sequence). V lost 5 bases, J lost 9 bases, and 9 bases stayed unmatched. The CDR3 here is CASSITSGSRSEQFF. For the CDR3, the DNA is TGTGCCAGCAGCATCACTAGCGGGAGCAGGAGTGAGCAGTTCTTC.

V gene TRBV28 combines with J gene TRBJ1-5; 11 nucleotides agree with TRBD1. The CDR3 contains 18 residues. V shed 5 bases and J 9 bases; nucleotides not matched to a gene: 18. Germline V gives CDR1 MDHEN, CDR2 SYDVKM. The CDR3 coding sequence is TGTGCCAGCAGTGCCGGGACAGGGGGTACCTTTCGGAGTCGGCCCCAGCATTTT. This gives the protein CASSAGTGGTFRSRPQHF.

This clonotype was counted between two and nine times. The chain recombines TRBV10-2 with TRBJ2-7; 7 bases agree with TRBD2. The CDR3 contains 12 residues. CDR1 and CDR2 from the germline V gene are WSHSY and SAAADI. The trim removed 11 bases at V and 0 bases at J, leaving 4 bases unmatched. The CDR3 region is CAARGVSYEQYF. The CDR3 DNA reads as TGCGCCGCCCGGGGGGTCTCCTACGAGCAGTACTTC.

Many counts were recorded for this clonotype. The CDR3 loop reads CASSQETRIVYGELFF. For the CDR3, the DNA is TGCGCCAGCAGCCAAGAGACCAGAATAGTCTACGGGGAGCTGTTTTTT. The rearrangement joins TRBV4-1 to TRBJ2-2; D unresolved. Germline loops: CDR1 MGHRA, CDR2 YSYEKL. The CDR3 runs 16 residues. V lost 0 bases and J 7 bases, leaving 15 bases between the germline ends.

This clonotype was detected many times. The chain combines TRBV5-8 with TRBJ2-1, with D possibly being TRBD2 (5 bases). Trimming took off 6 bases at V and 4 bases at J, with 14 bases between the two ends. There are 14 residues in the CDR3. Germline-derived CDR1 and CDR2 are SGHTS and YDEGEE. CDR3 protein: CASIWHGSYNEQFF. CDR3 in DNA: TGTGCCAGCATTTGGCATGGGAGTTACAATGAGCAGTTCTTC.

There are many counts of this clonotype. The CDR3 is CASRTFPLETGELFF. The CDR3 DNA follows: TGTGCCAGCCGCACATTCCCGCTAGAAACCGGGGAGCTGTTTTTT. The chain uses TRBV19 and TRBJ2-2; D not certain. Germline loops: CDR1 LNHDA, CDR2 SQIVND (reference sequence). This CDR3 has 15 residues. The germline V and J ends were trimmed by 9 bases and 5 bases, with 19 bases remaining between them.

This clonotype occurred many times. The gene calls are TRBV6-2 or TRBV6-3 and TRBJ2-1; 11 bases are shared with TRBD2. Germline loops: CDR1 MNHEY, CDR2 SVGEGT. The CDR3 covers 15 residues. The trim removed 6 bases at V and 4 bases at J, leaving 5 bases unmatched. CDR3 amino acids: CASSPGLAVYNEQFF. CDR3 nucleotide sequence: TGTGCCAGCAGCCCGGGACTAGCGGTGTACAATGAGCAGTTCTTC.

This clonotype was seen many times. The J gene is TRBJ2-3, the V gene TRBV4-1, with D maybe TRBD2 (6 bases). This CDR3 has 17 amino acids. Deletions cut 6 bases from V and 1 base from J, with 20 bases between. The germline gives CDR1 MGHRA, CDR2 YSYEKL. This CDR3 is CASSLPGGEWGTDTQYF. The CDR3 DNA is TGCGCCAGCAGTCTACCGGGCGGGGAGTGGGGCACAGATACGCAGTATTTT.

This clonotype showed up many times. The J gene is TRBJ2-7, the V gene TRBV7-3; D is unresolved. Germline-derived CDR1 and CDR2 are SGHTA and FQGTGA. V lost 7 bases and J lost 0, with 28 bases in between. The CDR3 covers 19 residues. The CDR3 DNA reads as TGTGCCAGCACCCTTAGGGATCCTAACTCGGCGGCGAGCTCCTACGAGCAGTACTTC. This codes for CASTLRDPNSAASSYEQYF. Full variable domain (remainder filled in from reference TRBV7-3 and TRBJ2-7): GAGVSQTPSNKVTEKGKYVELRCDPISGHTALYWYRQSLGQGPEFLIYFQGTGAADDSGLPNDRFFAVRPEGSVSTLKIQRTERGDSAVYLCASTLRDPNSAASSYEQYFGPGTRLTVT.

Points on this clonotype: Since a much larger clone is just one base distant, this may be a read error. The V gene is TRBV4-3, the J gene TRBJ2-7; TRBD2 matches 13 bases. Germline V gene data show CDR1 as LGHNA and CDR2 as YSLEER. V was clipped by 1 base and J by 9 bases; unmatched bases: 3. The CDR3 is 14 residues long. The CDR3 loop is CASSQGLAGGGQYF. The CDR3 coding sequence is TGCGCCAGCAGCCAAGGACTAGCGGGAGGCGGGCAGTACTTC.

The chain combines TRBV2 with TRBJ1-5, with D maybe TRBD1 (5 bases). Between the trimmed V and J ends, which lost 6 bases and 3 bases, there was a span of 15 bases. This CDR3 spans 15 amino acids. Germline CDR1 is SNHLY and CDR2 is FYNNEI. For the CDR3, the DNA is TGTGCCAGCAGCGAGGAGACAGCGATCAATCAGCCCCAGCATTTT. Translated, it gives CASSEETAINQPQHF. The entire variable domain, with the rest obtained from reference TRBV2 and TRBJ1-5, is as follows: EPEVTQTPSHQVTQMGQEVILRCVPISNHLYFYWYRQILGQKVEFLVSFYNNEISEKSEIFDDQFSVERPDGSNFTLKIRSTKLEDSAMYFCASSEETAINQPQHFGDGTRLSIL.

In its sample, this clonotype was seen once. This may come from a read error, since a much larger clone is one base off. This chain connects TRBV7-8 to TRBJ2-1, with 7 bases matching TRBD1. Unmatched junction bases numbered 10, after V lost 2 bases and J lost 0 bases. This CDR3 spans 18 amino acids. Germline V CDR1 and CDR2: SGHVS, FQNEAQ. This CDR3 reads CASSLSPGQMDSYNEQFF. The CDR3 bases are TGTGCCAGCAGCTTATCTCCGGGACAGATGGACTCCTACAATGAGCAGTTCTTC.

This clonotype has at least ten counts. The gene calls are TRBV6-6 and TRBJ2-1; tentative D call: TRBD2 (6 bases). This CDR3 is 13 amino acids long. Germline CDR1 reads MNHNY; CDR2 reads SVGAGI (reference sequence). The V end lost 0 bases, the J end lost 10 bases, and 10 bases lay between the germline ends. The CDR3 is CASSYSNAGEQFF. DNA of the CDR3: TGTGCCAGCAGTTACTCGAACGCGGGGGAGCAGTTCTTC.

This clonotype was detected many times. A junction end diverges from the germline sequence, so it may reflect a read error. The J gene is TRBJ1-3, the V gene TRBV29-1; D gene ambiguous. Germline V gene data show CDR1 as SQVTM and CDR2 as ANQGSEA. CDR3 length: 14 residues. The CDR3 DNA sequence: TGCAGCGTGGAAGAAGTCGGGATCGGAAACACCATATATTTT. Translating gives CSVEEVGIGNTIYF.

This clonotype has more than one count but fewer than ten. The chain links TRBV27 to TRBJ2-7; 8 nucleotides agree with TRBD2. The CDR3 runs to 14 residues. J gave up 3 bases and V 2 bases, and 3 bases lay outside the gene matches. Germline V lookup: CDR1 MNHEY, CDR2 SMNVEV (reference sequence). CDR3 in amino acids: CASSLGTRGYEQYF. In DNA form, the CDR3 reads TGTGCCAGCAGTTTAGGGACTAGAGGCTACGAGCAGTACTTC.

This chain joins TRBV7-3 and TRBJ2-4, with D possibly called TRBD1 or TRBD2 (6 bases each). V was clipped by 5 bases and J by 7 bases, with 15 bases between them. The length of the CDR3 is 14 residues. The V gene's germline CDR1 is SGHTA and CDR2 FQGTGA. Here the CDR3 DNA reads TGTGCCAGCAGCCCACGCGGAGGGGGGAACATTCAGTACTTC. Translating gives CASSPRGGGNIQYF.